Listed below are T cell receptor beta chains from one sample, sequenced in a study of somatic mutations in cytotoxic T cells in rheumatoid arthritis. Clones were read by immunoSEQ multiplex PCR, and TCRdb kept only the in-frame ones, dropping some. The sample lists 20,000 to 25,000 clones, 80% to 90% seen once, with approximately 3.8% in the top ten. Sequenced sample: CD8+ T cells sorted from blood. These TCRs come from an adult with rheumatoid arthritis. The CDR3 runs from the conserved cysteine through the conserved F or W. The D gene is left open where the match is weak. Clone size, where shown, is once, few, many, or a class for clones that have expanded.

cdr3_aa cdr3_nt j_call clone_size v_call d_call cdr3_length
CASSPPDRPVYEQYF TGTGCCAGCAGTCCCCCGGACAGGCCAGTCTACGAGCAGTACTTC TRBJ2-7 . TRBV2 TRBD1 15
CASSLERTVSRANVLTF TGTGCCAGCAGCTTGGAAAGGACAGTTTCTCGGGCCAACGTCCTGACTTTC TRBJ2-6 . TRBV5-6 . 17
CASSQETSGRGEQFF TGCGCCAGCAGCCAAGAGACTAGCGGCCGGGGTGAGCAGTTCTTC TRBJ2-1 . TRBV4-3 TRBD2 15
CASSPTGGIYEQYF TGTGCCAGCTCACCAACAGGGGGGATCTACGAGCAGTACTTC TRBJ2-7 . TRBV18 TRBD1 14
CASASRAGVETQYF TGTGCCAGCGCATCCAGGGCGGGGGTGGAGACCCAGTACTTC TRBJ2-5 . TRBV13 TRBD2 14
CASSSYPHDSDNEQFF TGTGCCAGCAGCTCATACCCCCATGACTCGGACAATGAGCAGTTCTTC TRBJ2-1 . TRBV11-2 . 16
CASSGLQGAGDEQYF TGTGCCAGCAGTGGCCTTCAGGGGGCAGGCGACGAGCAGTACTTC TRBJ2-7 . TRBV5-4 TRBD1 15
CASGLQEPNSPLHF TGTGCTAGTGGTTTGCAGGAACCTAATTCACCCCTCCACTTT TRBJ1-6 once TRBV12-5 . 14
CASSPAGLYEQYF TGTGCCAGCAGCCCTGCCGGACTCTACGAGCAGTACTTC TRBJ2-7 once TRBV11-2 . 13
CASSPQGASEKLFF TGTGCCAGCTCACCACAGGGCGCGAGTGAAAAACTGTTTTTT TRBJ1-4 . TRBV18 . 14
CASSLDPNGGHLSYEQYF TGCGCCAGCAGCTTGGACCCGAACGGGGGACATCTTTCCTACGAGCAGTACTTC TRBJ2-7 . TRBV5-1 . 18
CASSDPRGGADTQYF TGTGCCAGCAGTGACCCCAGGGGGGGCGCAGATACGCAGTATTTT TRBJ2-3 . TRBV2 . 15
CASSHTLPGQGMNTEAFF TGTGCCAGCAGCCATACACTCCCGGGACAGGGGATGAACACTGAAGCTTTCTTT TRBJ1-1 . TRBV11-2 TRBD1 18
CASSYSTPGSYEQYF TGTGCCAGCAGTTACTCGACCCCAGGATCCTACGAGCAGTACTTC TRBJ2-7 few TRBV6-6 . 15
CASSLDRGVAGELFF TGTGCCAGTAGTTTAGACAGGGGGGTCGCCGGGGAGCTGTTTTTT TRBJ2-2 . TRBV19 TRBD1 15
CASSSTGRPAYEQYF TGTGCCAGCAGCAGCACCGGAAGACCGGCCTACGAGCAGTACTTC TRBJ2-7 once TRBV14 . 15
CASSQPSDTYEQFF TGCGCCAGCAGCCAGCCTTCTGATACGTATGAGCAGTTCTTC TRBJ2-1 few TRBV4-1 . 14
CASSNIDWMNTEAFF TGTGCCAGCAGTAATATCGACTGGATGAACACTGAAGCTTTCTTT TRBJ1-1 few TRBV7-9 . 15
CASSHLGTSYEAFF TGTGCCAGCAGCCATCTCGGGACATCTTATGAAGCTTTCTTT TRBJ1-1 . TRBV4-2 . 14
CASSLSGGGYGYTF TGTGCCAGCAGTTTATCGGGGGGCGGCTATGGCTACACCTTC TRBJ1-2 . TRBV27 . 14
CASSLSIGVAHEQYF TGTGCCAGCAGCTTGTCCATAGGGGTTGCCCACGAGCAGTACTTC TRBJ2-7 few TRBV5-6 . 15
CASSEDSYNEQFF TGTGCCAGCAGTGAAGACAGCTACAATGAGCAGTTCTTC TRBJ2-1 . TRBV6-1 . 13
CASSPPGGNEQYF TGTGCCAGCAGTCCCCCAGGGGGGAACGAGCAGTACTTC TRBJ2-7 . TRBV7-8 . 13
CASSPRNRTYSYEQYF TGTGCCAGCTCACCACGAAATCGCACCTACTCCTACGAGCAGTACTTC TRBJ2-7 . TRBV18 . 16
CASSPPGWEYLGGNSPLHF TGTGCCAGCAGCCCTCCGGGGTGGGAATACCTCGGCGGTAATTCACCCCTCCACTTT TRBJ1-6 . TRBV4-2 . 19
CASSQMTSGVVEQYF TGCGCCAGCAGTCAGATGACTAGCGGGGTAGTCGAGCAGTACTTC TRBJ2-7 . TRBV4-1 TRBD2 15
CASSQDYFGLAGATPPDTQYF TGCGCCAGCAGCCAAGATTACTTCGGACTAGCGGGGGCCACACCACCAGATACGCAGTATTTT TRBJ2-3 . TRBV4-3 TRBD2 21
CASSDGAGGQETQYF TGTGCCAGCAGTGACGGGGCGGGGGGGCAGGAGACCCAGTACTTC TRBJ2-5 . TRBV6-1 TRBD2 15
CASSQEVQSRNYGYTF TGCGCCAGCAGCCAAGAAGTCCAGAGTCGGAACTATGGCTACACCTTC TRBJ1-2 . TRBV4-3 . 16
CASSQEGLVSTDTQYF TGCGCCAGCAGCCAAGAAGGATTAGTTAGCACAGATACGCAGTATTTT TRBJ2-3 . TRBV4-1 . 16
CASSFPGRDFHNEQFF TGTGCCAGCAGCTTCCCGGGGCGGGACTTTCACAATGAGCAGTTCTTC TRBJ2-1 . TRBV7-9 . 16
CASSSLGLSGYEQYF TGTGCCAGCAGCTCATTGGGGCTAAGTGGTTACGAGCAGTACTTC TRBJ2-7 once TRBV11-2 . 15
CASSQQDRPHEQYF TGCGCCAGCAGCCAGCAGGACAGACCCCACGAGCAGTACTTC TRBJ2-7 once TRBV4-1 . 14
CASSTPGGSYGYTF TGTGCCAGCAGTACCCCAGGGGGCTCTTATGGCTACACCTTC TRBJ1-2 . TRBV6-5 TRBD1 14
CASSPRDNTEAFF TGTGCCAGCAGCCCCAGGGATAACACTGAAGCTTTCTTT TRBJ1-1 . TRBV4-2 . 13
CASRGTRDYGYTF TGTGCCAGCAGAGGGACACGGGACTATGGCTACACCTTC TRBJ1-2 . TRBV28 . 13
CASSPGRPEAFF TGCGCCAGCAGTCCCGGCCGCCCTGAAGCTTTCTTT TRBJ1-1 . TRBV23-1 . 12
CASSLFSDSNQPQHF TGTGCCAGCAGCCTTTTCTCGGATAGCAATCAGCCCCAGCATTTT TRBJ1-5 . TRBV7-2 . 15
CASSVGRGIINGYTF TGTGCCAGCAGCGTAGGCAGGGGGATAATTAATGGCTACACCTTC TRBJ1-2 . TRBV9 TRBD1 15
CASSLEDPVDTQYF TGTGCCAGCAGCTTGGAGGACCCAGTGGATACGCAGTATTTT TRBJ2-3 . TRBV7-2 . 14
CASHRGTYNEQFF TGTGCCAGCCATCGGGGGACCTACAATGAGCAGTTCTTC TRBJ2-1 . TRBV9 . 13
CASSPGSGNSGNTIYF TGTGCCAGCAGCCCCGGGTCGGGGAACTCTGGAAACACCATATATTTT TRBJ1-3 once TRBV9 . 16
CASSLGTNTEAFF TGTGCCAGCAGTCTCGGGACGAACACTGAAGCTTTCTTT TRBJ1-1 . TRBV27 . 13
CASSSQLAGGYEQYF TGTGCCAGCAGCTCTCAACTAGCGGGGGGCTACGAGCAGTACTTC TRBJ2-7 once TRBV7-2 TRBD2 15
CSVWTAYGYTF TGCAGCGTCTGGACAGCCTATGGCTACACCTTC TRBJ1-2 once TRBV29-1 . 11
CASSKQSGTMGEQYF TGTGCCAGCAGCAAACAATCCGGGACAATGGGCGAGCAGTACTTC TRBJ2-7 . TRBV27 . 15
CASSQLGGTEAFF TGCGCCAGCAGCCAATTAGGGGGCACTGAAGCTTTCTTT TRBJ1-1 . TRBV4-1 . 13
CASSLEGSPYEQYF TGTGCCAGCAGCTTGGAGGGGAGTCCCTACGAGCAGTACTTC TRBJ2-7 . TRBV5-6 . 14
CASSVALSSEQFF TGTGCCAGCAGCGTAGCTCTGTCAAGCGAGCAGTTCTTC TRBJ2-1 once TRBV9 . 13
CASGYYGYTF TGTGCCAGCGGGTACTATGGCTACACCTTC TRBJ1-2 . TRBV2 . 10
CSVAPLPAGGPSTDTQYF TGCAGCGTTGCGCCCCTACCAGCGGGGGGGCCCAGCACAGATACGCAGTATTTT TRBJ2-3 . TRBV29-1 TRBD2 18
CASSYSSGNQPQHF TGTGCCAGCAGTTACTCGTCGGGAAATCAGCCCCAGCATTTT TRBJ1-5 . TRBV6-5 . 14
CSVEDPQTSGEDDTQYF TGCAGCGTTGAAGATCCCCAGACTAGCGGGGAAGATGATACGCAGTATTTT TRBJ2-3 medium-sized TRBV29-1 TRBD2 17
CASSPRDGTTGELFF TGTGCCAGCAGTCCCCGGGACGGGACCACCGGGGAGCTGTTTTTT TRBJ2-2 . TRBV27 . 15
CASGQGGYEQYF TGTGCCAGCGGGCAGGGTGGCTACGAGCAGTACTTC TRBJ2-7 . TRBV9 . 12
CASSLGGANYGYTF TGTGCCAGCAGCTTAGGGGGAGCTAACTATGGCTACACCTTC TRBJ1-2 . TRBV7-2 . 14
CASSQDFAGGEGQPQHF TGCGCCAGCAGCCAAGACTTCGCAGGGGGCGAGGGTCAGCCCCAGCATTTT TRBJ1-5 few TRBV4-1 TRBD1 17
CASAFGGANSGEKLFF TGTGCCAGCGCTTTCGGGGGGGCCAATTCCGGGGAAAAACTGTTTTTT TRBJ1-4 . TRBV5-4 . 16
CASSLRTDPSYEQYF TGCGCCAGCAGCCTTCGGACGGACCCCTCCTACGAGCAGTACTTC TRBJ2-7 few TRBV4-3 . 15
CASTYWPRQGAFYGYTF TGTGCCAGCACCTACTGGCCTCGACAGGGGGCTTTCTATGGCTACACCTTC TRBJ1-2 . TRBV27 TRBD1 17